The 2 T cell receptor beta chains below were found in one sample sequenced in a study of blood T cell repertoires in COVID-19. Generated by immunoSEQ multiplex PCR, the TCRdb table keeps only in-frame clones and is missing some. Among fewer than 250,000 clones listed, around 91% were seen once. The sequencing input was peripheral blood. The receptors come from a middle-aged woman with acute or convalescent COVID-19.

The V gene is TRBV2, the J gene TRBJ1-5; D is unclear. The CDR3 extends over 13 amino acids. The V gene lost 7 bases and the J gene lost 6 bases, with 13 bases spanning the gap. Per germline, CDR1 SNHLY and CDR2 FYNNEI. The CDR3 protein is CASNPERGQPQHF. The CDR3 coding sequence is TGTGCCAGCAATCCAGAGCGGGGTCAGCCCCAGCATTTT.

The chain combines TRBV5-4 with TRBJ2-3, with D perhaps TRBD1 (5 bases). Trimming removed 0 bases from V and 0 bases from J, with 11 bases in between. CDR3 length equals 16 residues. CDR1 and CDR2 (germline): SGHNT, YYREEE (reference sequence). CDR3 sequence reads: CASSLGGGQSTDTQYF. The DNA of the CDR3 is TGTGCCAGCAGCTTGGGGGGCGGCCAAAGCACAGATACGCAGTATTTT. Based on the CDR3 plus reference TRBV5-4 and TRBJ2-3, the full variable domain is ETGVTQSPTHLIKTRGQQVTLRCSSQSGHNTVSWYQQALGQGPQFIFQYYREEENGRGNFPPRFSGLQFPNYSSELNVNALELDDSALYLCASSLGGGQSTDTQYFGPGTRLTVL.